This passage covers 26 T cell receptor beta chains from one sample sequenced in a study of blood T cell repertoires in COVID-19. Profiled with immunoSEQ multiplex PCR; TCRdb holds only in-frame clones, not every one. Found here are about 150,000 clones, approximately 92% of them singletons; the top ten hold 2.5% to 3.5%. Sequenced material: peripheral blood. The receptor set was obtained from a woman aged 60 to 75 with active COVID-19.

This rearrangement joins TRBV9 to TRBJ1-3; the match to TRBD1 covers 9 bases. The CDR3 covers 17 residues. From germline, CDR1 is SGDLS and CDR2 YYNGEE. Losses at the gene ends were 0 bases for V and 6 bases for J; bases not matched to a gene: 10. The CDR3 nucleotides are TGTGCCAGCAGCGTAGTCTCTCTGGGACAGGGACCAAACACCATATATTTT. Translating it yields CASSVVSLGQGPNTIYF.

This clone was seen a handful of times. The chain joins TRBV18 to TRBJ1-5; weak D call: TRBD1 (6 bases). V was pared by 0 bases and J by 5 bases, with 11 bases between. This CDR3 region has 15 residues. The germline V gene encodes CDR1 KGHSH and CDR2 LQKENI. The CDR3: CASSPPGARDQPQHF. For the CDR3, the DNA is TGTGCCAGCTCACCACCGGGGGCGCGGGATCAGCCCCAGCATTTT.

J is TRBJ2-2 and V is TRBV7-9; TRBD2 matches at 8 bases. CDR3 length equals 16 residues. Looked up from germline, CDR1 is SEHNR and CDR2 is FQNEAQ (reference sequence). The V gene end was trimmed by 2 bases and the J gene end by 5 bases; junction bases not matched to a gene: 7. CDR3 DNA sequence: TGTGCCAGCAGCTTAAGAGCGGGAGAATGGACCGGGGAGCTGTTTTTT. This sequence encodes CASSLRAGEWTGELFF.

The chain joins TRBV27 to TRBJ2-7; 9 bases agree with TRBD2. Germline values: CDR1 MNHEY, CDR2 SMNVEV (reference sequence). V shed 2 bases and J 3 bases; nucleotides not matched to a gene: 5. The CDR3 is 15 amino acids. CDR3 in DNA: TGTGCCAGCAGTTTAGGAGCGGGAGGACTCTACGAGCAGTACTTC. This sequence encodes CASSLGAGGLYEQYF.

The chain is built from TRBV18 and TRBJ2-5; weak D call: TRBD2 (5 bases). Germline assignment: CDR1 KGHSH and CDR2 LQKENI. V was clipped by 3 bases and J by 5 bases, with 16 bases between them. The CDR3 runs to 15 residues. The CDR3 reads CASSPIDGVFETQYF. The CDR3 region has the DNA TGTGCCAGCTCACCTATCGACGGGGTTTTTGAGACCCAGTACTTC.

The J gene is TRBJ2-1, the V gene TRBV9; TRBD1 might be the D (6 bases). Germline CDR1 reads SGDLS; CDR2 reads YYNGEE. The CDR3 spans 14 residues. The germline V and J ends were trimmed by 0 bases and 5 bases, with 9 bases remaining between them. CDR3 amino acids: CASSVAQGNNEQFF. The CDR3, as DNA: TGTGCCAGCAGCGTAGCCCAGGGGAACAATGAGCAGTTCTTC.

The gene calls are TRBV6-6 and TRBJ2-1, with D maybe TRBD2 (6 bases). Trimming took off 4 bases at V and 5 bases at J, with 15 bases between the two ends. Germline CDR1 and CDR2: MNHNY and SVGAGI (reference sequence). This CDR3 has 15 residues. The CDR3 is CASSSPGLSHNEQFF. In DNA form, the CDR3 reads TGTGCCAGCAGTTCCCCGGGACTTTCCCACAATGAGCAGTTCTTC.

This clone was picked up a small number of times. The chain uses TRBV5-4 and TRBJ1-3, with a weak D call TRBD1 (5 bases). The V and J ends lost 4 bases and 2 bases respectively, with 13 bases between them. CDR1 is SGHNT, CDR2 YYREEE, per germline (reference sequence). The CDR3 runs 15 residues. CDR3 DNA: TGTGCCAGCAGCCCCACTGGGGCGCCTGGAAACACCATATATTTT. Its protein product is CASSPTGAPGNTIYF. Based on the CDR3 plus reference TRBV5-4 and TRBJ1-3, the full variable domain is ETGVTQSPTHLIKTRGQQVTLRCSSQSGHNTVSWYQQALGQGPQFIFQYYREEENGRGNFPPRFSGLQFPNYSSELNVNALELDDSALYLCASSPTGAPGNTIYFGEGSWLTVV.

This clone occurred a few times. The genes are TRBV11-2 and TRBJ2-1, with TRBD2 identical over 8 bases. V trimming: 2 bases; J trimming: 2 bases; junction bases outside the gene matches: 11. The CDR3 consists of 18 residues. The germline V gene has CDR1 SGHAT and CDR2 FQNNGV. The CDR3, as DNA: TGTGCCAGCAGCTTACCCCATCGTAGAGCGGGAGCCTACAATGAGCAGTTCTTC. It specifies CASSLPHRRAGAYNEQFF.

The chain combines TRBV3-1 (or the pseudogene TRBV3-2) with TRBJ2-1; 9 bases line up with TRBD1. The CDR3 loop spans 14 amino acids. Germline loops: CDR1 LGHDT, CDR2 YNNKEL (reference sequence). V was pared by 4 bases and J by 7 bases, with 5 bases of the junction left unmatched. The DNA for the CDR3 is TGTGCCAGCAGCCGGGACAGGGTTAGGAATGAGCAGTTCTTC. Amino acid sequence: CASSRDRVRNEQFF.

This rearrangement joins TRBV6-2 or TRBV6-3 to TRBJ2-1; 8 bases line up with TRBD2. V was pared by 5 bases and J by 6 bases, with 12 bases of the junction left unmatched. This CDR3 spans 16 amino acids. Germline loops: CDR1 MNHEY, CDR2 SVGEGT. The DNA for the CDR3 is TGTGCCAGCAGTCGAGGGGGTAGCGGGAATCTCAATGAGCAGTTCTTC. Translation: CASSRGGSGNLNEQFF.

This chain joins TRBV5-1 and TRBJ2-1; perhaps TRBD2 as D (6 bases). Germline V CDR1 and CDR2: SGHRS, YFSETQ. The CDR3 is made up of 16 amino acids. Deletions cut 0 bases from V and 4 bases from J, with 14 bases between. Here the CDR3 DNA reads TGCGCCAGCAGCTTGGCCGGGGACTTTGTATACAATGAGCAGTTCTTC. Translated, it gives CASSLAGDFVYNEQFF.

The chain recombines TRBV28 with TRBJ2-7; 16 nucleotides align to TRBD2. The V and J ends lost 4 bases and 7 bases, in that order; junction bases with no gene match: 4. CDR3 length equals 15 residues. The germline V gene encodes CDR1 MDHEN and CDR2 SYDVKM. This CDR3 reads CASSSGLAGGREQYF. The CDR3 DNA reads as TGTGCCAGCAGTTCGGGACTAGCGGGAGGGAGGGAGCAGTACTTC.

The genes are TRBV5-1 and TRBJ2-3, with TRBD2 matching over 7 bases. V gave up 6 bases and J gave up 5 bases; unmatched junction bases: 9. CDR1 is SGHRS, CDR2 YFSETQ, per germline. The CDR3 spans 14 residues. This CDR3 is CASKNRQREDTQYF. The DNA for the CDR3 is TGCGCCAGCAAAAACCGACAGCGGGAAGATACGCAGTATTTT.

This chain links TRBV19 with TRBJ1-5, with D possibly TRBD1 on 6 matching bases. Between the trimmed V and J ends, which lost 3 bases and 0 bases, there was a span of 18 bases. Germline V gene sequence: CDR1 LNHDA, CDR2 SQIVND (reference sequence). This CDR3 region has 18 residues. The chain's CDR3 is CASSILQGIRYSNQPQHF. The CDR3 DNA follows: TGTGCCAGTAGTATTTTACAGGGAATAAGGTATAGCAATCAGCCCCAGCATTTT.

The rearrangement links TRBV5-4 to TRBJ1-6, with D hard to call. CDR1 is SGHNT and CDR2 is YYREEE in the germline V gene (reference sequence). The V gene lost 0 bases and the J gene lost 10 bases, with 14 bases spanning the gap. CDR3 size: 15 residues. The CDR3 nucleotides read TGTGCCAGCAGCTTGGGAGGTCAAACATACTCACCCCTCCACTTT. This translates into CASSLGGQTYSPLHF.

DNA of the CDR3: TGTGCCAGCAGGAGCGGTTCCCCTGTAGGGGAGCAGTTCTTC. The encoded protein is CASRSGSPVGEQFF. The chain has TRBV2 and TRBJ2-1; D is possibly TRBD2 (5 bases). Looked up from germline, CDR1 is SNHLY and CDR2 is FYNNEI. The V end lost 6 bases, the J end lost 10 bases, and 19 bases lay between the germline ends. The CDR3 consists of 14 residues.

The chain employs TRBV29-1 and TRBJ2-1; 11 bases fit TRBD2. Germline V CDR1 and CDR2: SQVTM, ANQGSEA. V trimming: 2 bases; J trimming: 4 bases; junction bases outside the gene matches: 4. This CDR3 has 15 residues. The chain's CDR3 is CSVEILAGVYNEQFF. CDR3 in DNA: TGCAGCGTTGAAATACTAGCGGGAGTATACAATGAGCAGTTCTTC.

J is TRBJ2-2 and V is TRBV3-1 (or the pseudogene TRBV3-2); D uncertain. This CDR3 is built from 11 residues. Germline CDR1 and CDR2: LGHDT and YNNKEL (reference sequence). With 6 bases removed from V and 5 bases from J, the gap between germline ends came to 4 bases. The CDR3 loop reads CASSSTGELFF. The CDR3 region has the DNA TGTGCCAGCAGTTCTACCGGGGAGCTGTTTTTT.

J is TRBJ2-7 and V is TRBV25-1; 14 nucleotides match TRBD2. In germline, CDR1 is MGHDK, CDR2 SYGVNS. V trimming: 5 bases; J trimming: 7 bases; junction bases outside the gene matches: 7. The CDR3 sequence is 15 residues long. CDR3: CASSNGLAGGREQYF. The CDR3 coding sequence is TGTGCCAGCAGTAACGGACTAGCGGGAGGAAGAGAGCAGTACTTC.

In this sample, this clone turned up once. This chain connects TRBV10-2 to TRBJ1-6; 8 bases agree with TRBD1. The ends lost 4 bases at V and 10 bases at J; junction bases unmatched: 9. The germline CDR1 and CDR2 sequences are WSHSY and SAAADI. The CDR3 has 15 amino acids. CDR3 DNA: TGCGCCAGCAGTGCAGGACAGGGCTTTGGGTCACCCCTCCACTTT. Translated: CASSAGQGFGSPLHF.

This chain joins TRBV5-4 and TRBJ1-4; 7 positions agree with TRBD1. The CDR3 covers 14 residues. Germline trimming cut 4 bases from V and 8 bases from J; bases unmatched to any gene: 8. Per the germline V gene, CDR1 is SGHNT and CDR2 is YYREEE (reference sequence). CDR3 sequence: CASSQGQYGEKLFF. CDR3 nucleotide sequence: TGTGCCAGCAGCCAGGGACAGTATGGAGAAAAACTGTTTTTT.

The genes are TRBV6-6 and TRBJ2-1; tentatively, D is TRBD2 (5 bases). This CDR3 comprises 13 residues. Germline V gives CDR1 MNHNY, CDR2 SVGAGI (reference sequence). Deletions cut 7 bases from V and 5 bases from J, with 12 bases between. The CDR3 sequence is CASMWETNNEQFF. CDR3 DNA: TGTGCCAGCATGTGGGAGACGAACAATGAGCAGTTCTTC.

This rearrangement joins TRBV30 to TRBJ1-3; 8 positions agree with TRBD1. Germline assignment: CDR1 GTSNPN and CDR2 SVGIG (reference sequence). The CDR3 loop spans 13 amino acids. The trim removed 4 bases at V and 2 bases at J, leaving 1 base unmatched. Here the CDR3 DNA reads TGTGCCTGGAACAGGGGGACTGGAAACACCATATATTTT. Translation gives CAWNRGTGNTIYF.

V usage is TRBV7-2 and J usage is TRBJ2-1; D not resolved. Germline CDR1 SGHTA, CDR2 FQGNSA. The CDR3 runs 14 residues. Trimming took 1 base from V and 3 from J, leaving 7 bases between them. The CDR3, as DNA: TGTGCCAGCAGCTTAGACGCTAGCTACAATGAGCAGTTCTTC. Translation: CASSLDASYNEQFF.

The chain is built from TRBV7-3 and TRBJ2-3; 7 nucleotides line up with TRBD2. Germline CDR1 SGHTA, CDR2 FQGTGA. With 2 bases clipped from V and 4 bases from J, the junction kept 0 bases outside the gene matches. The CDR3 runs to 13 residues. The CDR3 region has the DNA TGTGCCAGCAGCTTAGCGGGGGCAGATACGCAGTATTTT. This translates into CASSLAGADTQYF.